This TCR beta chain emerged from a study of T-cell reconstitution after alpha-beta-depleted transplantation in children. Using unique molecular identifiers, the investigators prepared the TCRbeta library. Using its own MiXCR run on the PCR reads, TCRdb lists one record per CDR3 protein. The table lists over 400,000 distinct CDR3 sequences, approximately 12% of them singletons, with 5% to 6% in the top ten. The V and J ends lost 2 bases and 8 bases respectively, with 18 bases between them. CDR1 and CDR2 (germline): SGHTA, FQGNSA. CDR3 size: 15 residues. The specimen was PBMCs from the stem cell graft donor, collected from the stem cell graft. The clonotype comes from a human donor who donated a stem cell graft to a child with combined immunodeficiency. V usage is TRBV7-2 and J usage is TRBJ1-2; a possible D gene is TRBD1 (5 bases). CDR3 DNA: TGTGCCAGCAGCTTAACTCGCACAGGTTGGGGCGGCTACACCTTC. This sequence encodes CASSLTRTGWGGYTF.